The 8 T cell receptor beta chains listed next were all sequenced from one sample in a study of CD8+ T cells in alopecia areata. Documented treatment: oral pan-JAK inhibitor, 5-10 mg twice daily. As the sequencing template, cDNA was produced by extracting RNA and reverse transcribing it. Sequenced by immunoSEQ multiplex PCR; TCRdb stores in-frame clones only, minus some. The sample contains about 180,000 clones, about 53% of which appear only once. The source material was CD8+ T cells sorted from blood, sampled at week 24, from a patient treated with tofacitinib. Receptor source: a human donor with alopecia areata.

This sequence joins TRBV5-6 and TRBJ2-1, with D possibly being TRBD1 or TRBD2 (5 bases each). V was cut by 0 bases and J by 7 bases, with 11 bases left in between. Germline assignment: CDR1 SGHDT and CDR2 YYEEEE. The CDR3 runs 14 residues. DNA for the CDR3: TGTGCCAGCAGCTTGGGGGGCGAGGGGAATGAGCAGTTCTTC. Amino acid sequence: CASSLGGEGNEQFF.

This clone was observed a handful of times. V and J are TRBV30 and TRBJ1-1; D ambiguous. The germline V and J ends were trimmed by 0 bases and 11 bases, with 16 bases remaining between them. The germline V gene encodes CDR1 GTSNPN and CDR2 SVGIG (reference sequence). The CDR3 runs 13 residues. The chain's CDR3 is CAWSVNGQAEAFF. The CDR3 region has the DNA TGTGCCTGGAGTGTTAACGGGCAAGCGGAGGCTTTCTTT. Complete variable domain (other parts from reference TRBV30 and TRBJ1-1): SQTIHQWPATLVQPVGSPLSLECTVEGTSNPNLYWYRQAAGRGLQLLFYSVGIGQISSEVPQNLSASRPQDRQFILSSKKLLLSDSGFYLCAWSVNGQAEAFFGQGTRLTVV.

The rearrangement joins TRBV4-1 to TRBJ1-5; no firm D call. In germline, CDR1 is MGHRA, CDR2 YSYEKL. With 1 base removed from V and 2 bases from J, the gap between germline ends came to 0 bases. The CDR3 contains 12 residues. The CDR3 DNA reads as TGCGCCAGCAGCCAAGGCAATCAGCCCCAGCATTTT. Translated, it gives CASSQGNQPQHF.

The J gene is TRBJ2-1, the V gene TRBV30; 16 bases align to TRBD2. The J segment lost 10 bases and the V segment lost 2 bases, leaving 8 bases of the junction unmatched. The CDR3 is 16 amino acids. Germline V gene data show CDR1 as GTSNPN and CDR2 as SVGIG (reference sequence). The CDR3 coding sequence is TGTGCCTGGAGTCCGGGACTAGCGGGGGGGGCTCACGAGCAGTTCTTC. Protein sequence: CAWSPGLAGGAHEQFF.

The table lists this clone with a few counts. The CDR3 loop reads CASSIWGRNGLGGDEQFF. In DNA form, the CDR3 reads TGTGCCAGTAGTATATGGGGCCGGAATGGCCTAGGGGGCGATGAGCAGTTCTTC. V gene TRBV19 combines with J gene TRBJ2-1; 7 bases line up with TRBD1. The length of the CDR3 is 18 residues. V lost 2 bases to trimming and J lost 8 bases; unmatched junction nucleotides: 18. Germline loops: CDR1 LNHDA, CDR2 SQIVND (reference sequence).

The chain recombines TRBV27 with TRBJ1-2; the match to TRBD1 covers 9 bases. V lost 3 bases to trimming and J lost 8 bases; unmatched junction nucleotides: 7. Germline CDR1 MNHEY, CDR2 SMNVEV (reference sequence). CDR3 size: 14 residues. The CDR3 loop is CASSLGQGLKGYTF. Here the CDR3 DNA reads TGTGCCAGCAGTTTGGGACAGGGACTTAAAGGCTACACCTTC.

This chain connects TRBV5-1 to TRBJ1-1; D not certain. CDR3 size: 16 residues. Trimming cost V 6 bases and J 4 bases, with 22 bases left between them. Germline V lookup: CDR1 SGHRS, CDR2 YFSETQ. Here the CDR3 DNA reads TGCGCCAGCACACCAAGGGCCGAGGCCTGGGGCACTGAAGCTTTCTTT. Translated: CASTPRAEAWGTEAFF.

This clone was detected a few times. A clone one base away is much larger, so this may be a read error. The same CDR3 can be traced to other DNA sequences in this sample. The V and J genes are TRBV7-2 and TRBJ2-7; 11 bases map to TRBD1. This CDR3 contains 14 residues. Germline V gene sequence: CDR1 SGHTA, CDR2 FQGNSA. V lost 4 bases to trimming and J lost 4 bases; unmatched junction nucleotides: 3. The CDR3 reads CASSSGQGAYEQYF. The CDR3 bases are TGTGCCAGCAGCTCTGGACAGGGGGCTTACGAGCAGTACTTC.